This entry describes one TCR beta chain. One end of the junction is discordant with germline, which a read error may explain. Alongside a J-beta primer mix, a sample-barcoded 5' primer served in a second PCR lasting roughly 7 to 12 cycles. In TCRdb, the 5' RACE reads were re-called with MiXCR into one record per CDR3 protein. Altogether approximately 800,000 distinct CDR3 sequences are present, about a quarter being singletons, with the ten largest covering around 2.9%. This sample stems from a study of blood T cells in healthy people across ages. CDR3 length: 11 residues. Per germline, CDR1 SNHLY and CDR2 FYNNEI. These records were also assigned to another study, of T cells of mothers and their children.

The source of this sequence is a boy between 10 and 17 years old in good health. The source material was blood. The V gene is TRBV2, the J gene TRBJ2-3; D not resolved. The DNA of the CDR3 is TGTGCCAGCAGTCGTCACCCAAAGCCCCATTTT. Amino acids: CASSRHPKPHF.